Below, 18 T cell receptor beta chains from the same sample are listed, as sequenced in a study of cytomegalovirus exposure and HLA in healthy donors (dated by TCRdb to the late 2010s). Libraries were built with the immunoSEQ multiplex PCR assay. For the multiplex PCR, a mixture combining 60 forward primers for TCR Vbeta segments and 13 reverse primers for TCR Jbeta segments was used. TCRdb's version of the immuneACCESS table is confined to in-frame rearrangements and falls short of the full clone set. An unresolved V gene accounts for under half of the shortfall where checked; the remainder is of unknown origin. The sample includes about 130,000 clones, with 74% observed a single time. Jointly, the top ten make up roughly 7% of the sample. What was sequenced was PBMCs. The receptors stem from a male donor in good health and CMV-seronegative.

The genes are TRBV9 and TRBJ2-1; D gene unclear. CDR1 SGDLS and CDR2 YYNGEE come from the germline V gene. V lost 0 bases, J lost 4 bases, and 11 bases lay in between. The CDR3 spans 15 residues. In nucleotides, the CDR3 is TGTGCCAGCAGCGTAGAGTCCCCACTTTACAATGAGCAGTTCTTC. Its translation: CASSVESPLYNEQFF.

The chain has TRBV29-1 and TRBJ2-2, with TRBD1 matching over 9 bases. This CDR3 comprises 14 residues. Trimming cost V 5 bases and J 1 base; bases outside gene matches: 2. Germline lookup yields CDR1 SQVTM and CDR2 ANQGSEA. CDR3 in DNA: TGCAGCGTTACAGGGGGCAGGAACACCGGGGAGCTGTTTTTT. Translating it yields CSVTGGRNTGELFF.

The chain couples TRBV27 to TRBJ1-1; D possibly corresponds to TRBD1 (6 bases). From germline, CDR1 is MNHEY and CDR2 SMNVEV (reference sequence). V lost 4 bases to trimming and J lost 2 bases, with 11 bases between them. The CDR3 is 14 amino acids. CDR3 in amino acids: CASSYGQFNTEAFF. For the CDR3, the DNA is TGTGCCAGCAGTTACGGACAGTTCAACACTGAAGCTTTCTTT.

The gene calls are TRBV11-2 and TRBJ1-3; 8 bases align to TRBD1. With V trimmed by 5 bases and J by 2 bases, 14 bases remained unmatched. Germline V gene data show CDR1 as SGHAT and CDR2 as FQNNGV. The CDR3 is 18 amino acids. This CDR3 is CASSPDRVEYSPGNTIYF. CDR3 nucleotides: TGTGCCAGCAGCCCGGACAGGGTCGAATATAGTCCTGGAAACACCATATATTTT.

This clone was seen once. This chain connects TRBV30 to TRBJ2-1, with TRBD2 matching 13 bases. CDR3 length: 15 residues. V shed 0 bases, J shed 4 bases, and the junction held 0 bases outside the gene matches. Germline CDR1 and CDR2: GTSNPN and SVGIG (reference sequence). The chain's CDR3 is CAWSVGLAGYNEQFF. The CDR3 DNA is TGTGCCTGGAGTGTGGGACTAGCGGGGTACAATGAGCAGTTCTTC.

This chain joins TRBV19 and TRBJ2-3, with TRBD2 identical over 11 bases. Germline CDR1 is LNHDA and CDR2 is SQIVND (reference sequence). V shed 8 bases and J 5 bases; nucleotides not matched to a gene: 18. The CDR3 sequence is 18 residues long. CDR3 loop: CASVDSGRAGLGVDTQYF. CDR3 nucleotide sequence: TGTGCCAGTGTGGATAGCGGGAGGGCCGGGTTAGGAGTAGATACGCAGTATTTT.

The J gene is TRBJ2-7, the V gene TRBV5-4; the match to TRBD2 covers 12 bases. Germline V gene sequence: CDR1 SGHNT, CDR2 YYREEE (reference sequence). The CDR3 totals 15 residues. Unmatched junction bases numbered 5, after V lost 4 bases and J lost 3 bases. Here the CDR3 reads CASSPTSGSIYEQYF. DNA of the CDR3: TGTGCCAGCAGCCCGACTAGCGGGAGTATCTACGAGCAGTACTTC.

The CDR3 DNA is TGTGCCAGCAGCTTAGCGCTAGCGGGCACAGATACGCAGTATTTT. It is translated as CASSLALAGTDTQYF. V is TRBV7-8 and J is TRBJ2-3, with 7 bases fitting TRBD2. J lost 1 base, V lost 0 bases, and 1 base had no gene match. Germline V CDR1 and CDR2: SGHVS, FQNEAQ. CDR3 length: 15 amino acids.

V and J are TRBV2 and TRBJ2-4; possible D gene TRBD2, 6 bases. The V and J ends lost 8 bases and 7 bases respectively, with 9 bases between them. This CDR3 comprises 11 residues. Looked up from germline, CDR1 is SNHLY and CDR2 is FYNNEI. The DNA of the CDR3 is TGTGCCAGCTTTGGGGGGAACATTCAGTACTTC. Its translation is CASFGGNIQYF. The whole variable domain, remainder taken from reference TRBV2 and TRBJ2-4, is EPEVTQTPSHQVTQMGQEVILRCVPISNHLYFYWYRQILGQKVEFLVSFYNNEISEKSEIFDDQFSVERPDGSNFTLKIRSTKLEDSAMYFCASFGGNIQYFGAGTRLSVL.

J is TRBJ2-5 and V is TRBV5-8; 15 nucleotides align to TRBD2. This CDR3 comprises 17 residues. The V and J ends lost 3 bases and 5 bases, in that order; junction bases with no gene match: 8. In germline, CDR1 is SGHTS, CDR2 YDEGEE. CDR3 DNA: TGTGCCAGCAGCTCCGGGACTAGCGGGAGGCTAATGGAGACCCAGTACTTC. Encoded protein: CASSSGTSGRLMETQYF.

This clone has only a few counts. The chain employs TRBV30 and TRBJ2-3; 10 nucleotides line up with TRBD2. The germline CDR1 and CDR2 sequences are GTSNPN and SVGIG (reference sequence). Germline trimming cut 2 bases from V and 6 bases from J; bases unmatched to any gene: 8. The CDR3 loop spans 15 amino acids. CDR3 sequence reads: CAWSRTSGKTDTQYF. The CDR3 DNA reads as TGTGCCTGGAGTCGTACTAGCGGGAAAACGGATACGCAGTATTTT.

This clone was observed a handful of times. The chain joins TRBV5-1 to TRBJ2-7, with D tentatively TRBD2 (5 bases). Germline V gene data show CDR1 as SGHRS and CDR2 as YFSETQ. The CDR3 is 14 residues long. Deletions cut 0 bases from V and 2 bases from J, with 9 bases between. The CDR3 is CASSLVRGAYEQYF. The CDR3, as DNA: TGCGCCAGCAGCTTGGTTCGGGGAGCCTACGAGCAGTACTTC.

The chain joins TRBV29-1 to TRBJ2-1; TRBD2 might be the D (6 bases). CDR3 length equals 13 residues. V lost 1 base and J lost 9, with 13 bases in between. Germline lookup yields CDR1 SQVTM and CDR2 ANQGSEA. This CDR3 is CSVEVARRGEQFF. CDR3 nucleotide sequence: TGCAGCGTTGAAGTTGCCCGGCGGGGTGAGCAGTTCTTC.

This sequence joins TRBV7-2 and TRBJ1-5; the match to TRBD1 covers 9 bases. Germline CDR1 and CDR2: SGHTA and FQGNSA. The CDR3 length is 17 residues. V lost 1 base and J lost 6; bases outside the gene matches: 10. This chain's CDR3 is CASSLENRGRPGQPQHF. CDR3 in DNA: TGTGCCAGCAGCTTAGAGAACAGGGGGCGCCCGGGTCAGCCCCAGCATTTT.

This rearrangement joins TRBV19 to TRBJ2-1; possibly TRBD2 for D (6 bases). There are 13 residues in the CDR3. Trimming cost V 6 bases and J 6 bases, with 12 bases left between them. From germline, CDR1 is LNHDA and CDR2 SQIVND (reference sequence). The CDR3 DNA is TGTGCCAGTAGGCGGGACGCCGCCAATGAGCAGTTCTTC. Protein product: CASRRDAANEQFF.

This chain joins TRBV20-1 and TRBJ2-7; D not certain. The germline gives CDR1 DFQATT, CDR2 SNEGSKA (reference sequence). The CDR3 runs to 11 residues. With 6 bases removed from V and 0 bases from J, the gap between germline ends came to 6 bases. The CDR3, as DNA: TGCAGTGCCCCCCTCTCCTACGAGCAGTACTTC. This codes for CSAPLSYEQYF.

This clone came up a few times. The chain joins TRBV21-1 to TRBJ2-3; the table assigns TRBD2, which was not confirmed against the DNA. TRBV21-1 corresponds to a pseudogene. The CDR3 totals 16 residues. DNA of the CDR3: TGTGCCATCATTTGGCCGGGACTAGCGAGAGCAGATACGCAGTATTTT. Translated: CAIIWPGLARADTQYF.

The chain couples TRBV28 to TRBJ1-3; D is undetermined. This CDR3 is built from 14 residues. Trimming stripped 3 bases from V and 3 bases from J, with 9 bases between. Germline-derived CDR1 and CDR2 are MDHEN and SYDVKM. CDR3 DNA: TGTGCCAGCAGTTTTTCCGGGGATGGAAACACCATATATTTT. It specifies CASSFSGDGNTIYF.